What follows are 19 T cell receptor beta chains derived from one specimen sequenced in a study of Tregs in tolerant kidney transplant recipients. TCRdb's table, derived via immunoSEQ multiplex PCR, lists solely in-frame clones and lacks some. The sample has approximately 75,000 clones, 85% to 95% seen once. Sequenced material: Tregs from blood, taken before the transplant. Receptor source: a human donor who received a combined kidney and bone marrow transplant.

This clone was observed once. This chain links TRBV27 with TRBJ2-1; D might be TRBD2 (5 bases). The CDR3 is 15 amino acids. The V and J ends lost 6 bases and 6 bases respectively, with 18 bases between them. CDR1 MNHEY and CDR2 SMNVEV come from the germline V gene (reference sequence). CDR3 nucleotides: TGTGCCAGCAGGTGGGGAAGGACTGAAAGCAATGAGCAGTTCTTC. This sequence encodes CASRWGRTESNEQFF.

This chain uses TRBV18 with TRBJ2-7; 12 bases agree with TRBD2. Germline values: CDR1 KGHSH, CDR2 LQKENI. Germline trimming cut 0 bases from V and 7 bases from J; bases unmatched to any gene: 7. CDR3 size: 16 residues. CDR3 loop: CASSPPGASGRGEQYF. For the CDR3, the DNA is TGTGCCAGCTCACCACCGGGGGCTAGCGGGAGGGGAGAGCAGTACTTC.

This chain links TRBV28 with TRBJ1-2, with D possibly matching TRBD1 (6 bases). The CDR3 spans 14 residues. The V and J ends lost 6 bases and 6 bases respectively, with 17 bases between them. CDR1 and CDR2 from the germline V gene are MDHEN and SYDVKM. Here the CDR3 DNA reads TGTGCCAGCAGGACTTCCTCGGGGGCCCATGGCTACACCTTC. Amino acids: CASRTSSGAHGYTF.

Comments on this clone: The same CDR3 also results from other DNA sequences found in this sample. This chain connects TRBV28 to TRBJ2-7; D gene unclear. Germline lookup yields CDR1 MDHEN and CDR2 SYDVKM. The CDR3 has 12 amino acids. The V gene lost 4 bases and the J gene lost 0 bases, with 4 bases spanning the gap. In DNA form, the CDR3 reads TGTGCCAGCAGTTATTCCTCCTACGAGCAGTACTTC. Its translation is CASSYSSYEQYF. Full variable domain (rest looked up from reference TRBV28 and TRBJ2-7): DVKVTQSSRYLVKRTGEKVFLECVQDMDHENMFWYRQDPGLGLRLIYFSYDVKMKEKGDIPEGYSVSREKKERFSLILESASTNQTSMYLCASSYSSYEQYFGPGTRLTVT.

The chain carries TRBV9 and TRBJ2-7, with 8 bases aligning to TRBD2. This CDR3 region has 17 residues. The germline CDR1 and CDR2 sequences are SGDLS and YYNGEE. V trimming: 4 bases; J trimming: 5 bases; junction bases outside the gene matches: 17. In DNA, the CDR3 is TGTGCCAGCAGCTCAGAGGGGCATGCAGCGGGAGCCCACGAGCAGTACTTC. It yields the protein CASSSEGHAAGAHEQYF.

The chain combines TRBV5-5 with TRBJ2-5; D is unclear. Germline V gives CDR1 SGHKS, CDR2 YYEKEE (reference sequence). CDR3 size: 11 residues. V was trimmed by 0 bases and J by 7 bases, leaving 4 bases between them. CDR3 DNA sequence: TGTGCCAGCAGCTTGGAGGTGACCCAGTACTTC. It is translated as CASSLEVTQYF.

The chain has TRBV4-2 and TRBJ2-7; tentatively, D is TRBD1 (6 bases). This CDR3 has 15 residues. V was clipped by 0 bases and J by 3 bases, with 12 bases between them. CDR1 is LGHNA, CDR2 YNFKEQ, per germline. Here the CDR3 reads CASSQDEDSIYEQYF. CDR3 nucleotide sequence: TGTGCCAGCAGCCAAGATGAGGACAGCATCTACGAGCAGTACTTC.

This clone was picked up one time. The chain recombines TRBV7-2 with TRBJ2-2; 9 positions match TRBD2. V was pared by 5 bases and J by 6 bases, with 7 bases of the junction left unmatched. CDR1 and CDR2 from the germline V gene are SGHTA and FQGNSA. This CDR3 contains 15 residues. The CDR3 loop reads CASSRAGGAPGELFF. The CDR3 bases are TGTGCCAGCAGCCGAGCGGGAGGAGCACCCGGGGAGCTGTTTTTT.

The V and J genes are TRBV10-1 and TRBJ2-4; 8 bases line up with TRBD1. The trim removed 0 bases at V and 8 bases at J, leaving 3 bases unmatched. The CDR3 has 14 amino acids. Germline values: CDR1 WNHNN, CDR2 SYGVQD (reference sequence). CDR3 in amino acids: CASSESVQGDIQYF. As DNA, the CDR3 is TGCGCCAGCAGTGAGTCGGTACAGGGGGACATTCAGTACTTC.

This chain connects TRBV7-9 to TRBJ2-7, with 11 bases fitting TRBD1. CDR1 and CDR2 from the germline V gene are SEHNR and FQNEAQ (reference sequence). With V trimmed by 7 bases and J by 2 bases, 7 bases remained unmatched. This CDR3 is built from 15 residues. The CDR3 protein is CASTMGQGVTYEQYF. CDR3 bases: TGTGCCAGCACCATGGGACAGGGGGTCACCTACGAGCAGTACTTC.

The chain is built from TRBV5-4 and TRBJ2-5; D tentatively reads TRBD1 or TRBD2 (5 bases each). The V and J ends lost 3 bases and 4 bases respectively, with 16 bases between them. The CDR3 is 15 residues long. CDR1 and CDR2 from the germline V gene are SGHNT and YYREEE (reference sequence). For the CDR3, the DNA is TGTGCCAGCAGCTGGGGGACCGACCCCATAGAGACCCAGTACTTC. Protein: CASSWGTDPIETQYF.

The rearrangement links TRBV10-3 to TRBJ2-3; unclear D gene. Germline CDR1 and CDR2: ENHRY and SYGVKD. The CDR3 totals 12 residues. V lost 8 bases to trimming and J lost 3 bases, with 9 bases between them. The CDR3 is CAIGRRTDTQYF. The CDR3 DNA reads TGTGCCATCGGGCGAAGGACAGATACGCAGTATTTT.

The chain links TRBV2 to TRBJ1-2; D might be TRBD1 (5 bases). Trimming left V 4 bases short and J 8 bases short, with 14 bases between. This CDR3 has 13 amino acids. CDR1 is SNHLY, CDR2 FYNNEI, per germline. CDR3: CASSAGTEIGYTF. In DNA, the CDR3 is TGTGCCAGCAGTGCCGGGACGGAAATCGGCTACACCTTC.

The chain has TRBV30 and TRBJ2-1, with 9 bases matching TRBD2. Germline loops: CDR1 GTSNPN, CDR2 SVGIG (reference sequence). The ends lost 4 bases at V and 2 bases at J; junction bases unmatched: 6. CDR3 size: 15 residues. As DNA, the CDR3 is TGTGCCTGGAACATAATAGCGGGAGCCTACAATGAGCAGTTCTTC. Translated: CAWNIIAGAYNEQFF.

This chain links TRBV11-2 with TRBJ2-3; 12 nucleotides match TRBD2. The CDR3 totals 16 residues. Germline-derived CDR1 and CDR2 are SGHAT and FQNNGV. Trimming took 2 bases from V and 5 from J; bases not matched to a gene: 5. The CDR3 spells CASSLRLAGVGDTQYF. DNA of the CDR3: TGTGCCAGCAGCTTACGACTAGCGGGAGTGGGAGATACGCAGTATTTT.

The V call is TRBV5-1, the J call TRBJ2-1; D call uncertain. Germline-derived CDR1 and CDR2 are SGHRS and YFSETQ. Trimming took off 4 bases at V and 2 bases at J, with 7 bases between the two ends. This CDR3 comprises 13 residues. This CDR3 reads CASSGPAYNEQFF. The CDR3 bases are TGCGCCAGCAGCGGACCTGCCTACAATGAGCAGTTCTTC. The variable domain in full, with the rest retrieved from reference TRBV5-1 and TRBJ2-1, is KAGVTQTPRYLIKTRGQQVTLSCSPISGHRSVSWYQQTPGQGLQFLFEYFSETQRNKGNFPGRFSGRQFSNSRSEMNVSTLELGDSALYLCASSGPAYNEQFFGPGTRLTVL.

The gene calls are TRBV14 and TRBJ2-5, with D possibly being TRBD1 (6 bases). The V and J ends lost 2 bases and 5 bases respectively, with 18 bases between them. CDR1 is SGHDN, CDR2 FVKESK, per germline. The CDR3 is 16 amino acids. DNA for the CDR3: TGTGCCAGCAGCCAATTCCCGACATCCCAGGGGGAGACCCAGTACTTC. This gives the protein CASSQFPTSQGETQYF.

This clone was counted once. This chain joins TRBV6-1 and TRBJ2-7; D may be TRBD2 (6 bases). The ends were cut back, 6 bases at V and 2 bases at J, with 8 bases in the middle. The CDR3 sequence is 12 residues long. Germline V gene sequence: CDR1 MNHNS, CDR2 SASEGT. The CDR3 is CASSGSAYEQYF. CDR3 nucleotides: TGTGCCAGCAGCGGGAGTGCCTACGAGCAGTACTTC.

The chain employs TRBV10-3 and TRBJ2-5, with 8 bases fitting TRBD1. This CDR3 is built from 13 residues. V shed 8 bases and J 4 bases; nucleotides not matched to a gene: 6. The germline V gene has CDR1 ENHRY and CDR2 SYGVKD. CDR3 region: CAIGQGWGETQYF. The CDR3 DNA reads TGTGCCATCGGACAGGGTTGGGGAGAGACCCAGTACTTC.